This TCR beta chain was observed in a study of shared T cell receptors in the human thymus. The method was immunoSEQ multiplex PCR; TCRdb's version includes in-frame clones alone and lacks a portion of them. Of about 380,000 clones in the sample, just under 95% were seen once. The germline V gene has CDR1 SGHRS and CDR2 YFSETQ. The CDR3 length is 17 residues. Trimming cost V 1 base and J 8 bases; bases outside gene matches: 14. This receptor was obtained from a human donor. The V call is TRBV5-1, the J call TRBJ1-4; 7 bases match TRBD1. The source material was thymocytes. This CDR3 reads CASSLLPVVGGGEKLFF. The CDR3 nucleotides read TGCGCCAGCAGCTTGTTGCCTGTGGTAGGGGGCGGCGAAAAACTGTTTTTT.